Sequencing of this TCR beta chain was carried out in a study of memory CD8 T cells in hepatitis C reinfection. In the study overall: HCV reinfection meant a positive HCV RNA test after two negative tests at least 60 days apart.

The data were produced by immunoSEQ multiplex PCR, yet TCRdb's version contains in-frame clones alone and is incomplete. The sample records approximately 50,000 clones, 89% being singletons. Between the trimmed V and J ends, which lost 8 bases and 5 bases, there was a span of 18 bases. Germline V gene sequence: CDR1 WNHNN, CDR2 SYGVQD (reference sequence). The CDR3 has 14 amino acids. The time point is: pre-reinfection, 55 to 20 weeks before reinfection detection. The sorted cells went straight to TCR sequencing with no prior in vitro expansion. The sample consisted of naive CD8+ T cells sorted from blood. The TCR was taken from a man aged 18 to 29 with hepatitis C virus infection. V usage is TRBV10-1 and J usage is TRBJ1-1; D is ambiguous. CDR3 in DNA: TGCGCCAGCCCCAGCCCTGCCGCAGCGACTGAAGCTTTCTTT. Residues: CASPSPAAATEAFF.